This T cell receptor (beta chain) stems from a study of T cells in Graves' hyperthyroidism and ophthalmopathy. This clonotype was counted many times. TCR beta CDR3 regions were amplified from RNA transcripts. A first-round RT-PCR of the TCR CDR3 used the HTBI primer set. A single record per CDR3 protein comes from TCRdb applying MiXCR to the multiplex PCR reads. The data hold 600,000 to 750,000 distinct CDR3 sequences, with 15% to 20% observed a single time. This CDR3 region has 18 residues. Trimming took 6 bases from V and 6 from J; bases not matched to a gene: 17. The sequenced sample was blood. This receptor was taken from a man between 45 and 60 years old with Graves' hyperthyroidism. The chain employs TRBV12-3 or TRBV12-4 and TRBJ1-5; 10 positions agree with TRBD1. The CDR3 DNA reads as TGTGCCAGCAGCCCATCGGGGAGGGGACAGGGGAATAGTCAGCCCCAGCATTTT. Its translation: CASSPSGRGQGNSQPQHF.